The clone carrying this T cell receptor (beta chain) came up once. These data are taken from a study of shared T cell receptors in the human thymus. This CDR3 has 14 residues. V lost 3 bases to trimming and J lost 1 base, with 9 bases between them. CDR1 MDHEN and CDR2 SYDVKM come from the germline V gene. The table came from immunoSEQ multiplex PCR; TCRdb's copy has only in-frame clones and leaves some out. The table lists about 660,000 clones, over 75% of them singletons. This sample was also put to use in a study of human thymus T cells. From that paper: Related reports documented highly overlapping thymic repertoires among unrelated individuals.

The V and J genes are TRBV28 and TRBJ1-1; D call uncertain. The material sequenced was thymocytes. The clonotype comes from a boy under three years old with a congenital heart defect. The CDR3: CASSLGQQNTEAFF. DNA for the CDR3: TGTGCCAGCAGTTTGGGCCAGCAGAACACTGAAGCTTTCTTT.